The rows below give T cell receptor beta chains drawn from one sample of a study of blood T cell repertoires in COVID-19. Libraries were prepared by immunoSEQ multiplex PCR; TCRdb keeps only in-frame clonotypes and omits some of them. The sample yields around 240,000 clones, approximately 82% seen once. Sequenced: peripheral blood. Receptor source: a woman older than 75 with acute or convalescent COVID-19. Both conserved end residues are part of each CDR3. The D gene is left open where the match is weak. Some rows have no size entry. The others give once, few or many, or a class for an expanded clone.

j_gene: TRBJ2-2
abundance: -
v_gene: TRBV18
d_gene: -
CDR3nt: TGTGCCAGCTCACCAAGACAGCAGGACACCGGGGAGCTGTTTTTT
CDR3aa: CASSPRQQDTGELFF

j_gene: TRBJ2-1
abundance: -
v_gene: TRBV14
d_gene: TRBD2
CDR3nt: TGTGCCAGCAGCCAAGATCCCCTAGCGGGGGGGCGGTCCTACAATGAGCAGTTCTTC
CDR3aa: CASSQDPLAGGRSYNEQFF

j_gene: TRBJ1-5
abundance: -
v_gene: TRBV27
d_gene: TRBD1
CDR3nt: TGTGCCAGCAGTTTCGACAGGGCAAGTCAGCCCCAGCATTTT
CDR3aa: CASSFDRASQPQHF

j_gene: TRBJ2-3
abundance: -
v_gene: TRBV7-2
d_gene: -
CDR3nt: TGTGCCAGCAGCTTGTTTGCTAGCGGCACTGGGGGCCCAGATACGCAGTATTTT
CDR3aa: CASSLFASGTGGPDTQYF

j_gene: TRBJ2-1
abundance: -
v_gene: TRBV4-2
d_gene: TRBD2
CDR3nt: TGTGCCAGCAGCCAAGATCTAGCGGTCTGGGATGAGCAGTTCTTC
CDR3aa: CASSQDLAVWDEQFF

j_gene: TRBJ2-2
abundance: few
v_gene: TRBV19
d_gene: TRBD2
CDR3nt: TGTGCCAGTAGGGGACTAGCGGGGGTCTCGAACACCGGGGAGCTGTTTTTT
CDR3aa: CASRGLAGVSNTGELFF

j_gene: TRBJ2-4
abundance: -
v_gene: TRBV5-4
d_gene: TRBD1
CDR3nt: TGTGCCAGCAGCCGCCGACAGGGGGCGACCAAAAACATTCAGTACTTC
CDR3aa: CASSRRQGATKNIQYF

j_gene: TRBJ1-4
abundance: -
v_gene: TRBV2
d_gene: -
CDR3nt: TGTGCCAGCAGTTTCCCCGGGGAAAAGCTGCTTTTT
CDR3aa: CASSFPGEKLLF

j_gene: TRBJ1-4
abundance: -
v_gene: TRBV11-2
d_gene: TRBD1
CDR3nt: TGTGCCAGCAGCCGGAGGGGGCCAACTAATGAAAAACTGTTTTTT
CDR3aa: CASSRRGPTNEKLFF

j_gene: TRBJ2-7
abundance: -
v_gene: TRBV5-1
d_gene: TRBD2
CDR3nt: TGCGCCAGCAGCTTGGATCGTCCTAGCGGGAGGGACGAGCAGTACTTC
CDR3aa: CASSLDRPSGRDEQYF

j_gene: TRBJ1-1
abundance: few
v_gene: TRBV9
d_gene: -
CDR3nt: TGTGCCAGCAGCGTACTTTCGGGGGGGCCGAACACTGAAGCTTTCTTT
CDR3aa: CASSVLSGGPNTEAFF

j_gene: TRBJ1-5
abundance: -
v_gene: TRBV5-5
d_gene: -
CDR3nt: TGTGCCAGCAGCTTAGAACCTCCTGGGGCGAGCAATCAGCCCCAGCATTTT
CDR3aa: CASSLEPPGASNQPQHF

j_gene: TRBJ1-4
abundance: -
v_gene: TRBV30
d_gene: -
CDR3nt: TGTGCCTGGAGAGCGACAGGTTTCGTAGGGACTAATGAAAAACTGTTTTTT
CDR3aa: CAWRATGFVGTNEKLFF

j_gene: TRBJ1-6
abundance: once
v_gene: TRBV28
d_gene: -
CDR3nt: TGTGCCAGCAGACAACCTGGGGGGGGGAATTCACCCCTCCACTTT
CDR3aa: CASRQPGGGNSPLHF

j_gene: TRBJ1-2
abundance: -
v_gene: TRBV15
d_gene: -
CDR3nt: TGTGCCACCAGCAGAGGGACAGCTGGACGTTATGGCTACACCTTC
CDR3aa: CATSRGTAGRYGYTF

j_gene: TRBJ2-5
abundance: -
v_gene: TRBV2
d_gene: TRBD1
CDR3nt: TGTGCCAACCCGACAGGGAGTAGTCAGGAGACCCAGTACTTC
CDR3aa: CANPTGSSQETQYF

j_gene: TRBJ1-1
abundance: few
v_gene: TRBV6-2/TRBV6-3
d_gene: -
CDR3nt: TGTGCCAGCAGTTCAAGGGTGAGGGACACTGAAGCTTTCTTT
CDR3aa: CASSSRVRDTEAFF

j_gene: TRBJ2-5
abundance: -
v_gene: TRBV7-8
d_gene: -
CDR3nt: TGTGCCAGCAGTCGTGGCCTCCGGGGAGAGACCCAGTACTTC
CDR3aa: CASSRGLRGETQYF

j_gene: TRBJ2-7
abundance: -
v_gene: TRBV11-1
d_gene: -
CDR3nt: TGTGCCAGCAGCGCAGGGAAAGGGGTGAAGGACGAGCAGTACTTC
CDR3aa: CASSAGKGVKDEQYF

j_gene: TRBJ2-7
abundance: -
v_gene: TRBV3-1/TRBV3-2
d_gene: TRBD1
CDR3nt: TGTGCCAGCAGCCAGGGTCACAGGGGCTATTTCGTCGACGAGCAGTACTTC
CDR3aa: CASSQGHRGYFVDEQYF

j_gene: TRBJ2-6
abundance: once
v_gene: TRBV5-6
d_gene: -
CDR3nt: TGTGCCAGCAGCAAAGACAGGCCCGGGGCCAACGTCCTGACTTTC
CDR3aa: CASSKDRPGANVLTF

j_gene: TRBJ1-1
abundance: -
v_gene: TRBV18
d_gene: TRBD1
CDR3nt: TGTGCCAGCTCACCAGACTTGGACAGGGGGCGGTTGGGTGAAGCTTTCTTT
CDR3aa: CASSPDLDRGRLGEAFF

j_gene: TRBJ1-2
abundance: -
v_gene: TRBV4-1
d_gene: TRBD1
CDR3nt: TGCGCCAGCAGCCAAGGGACAGGCTATGGCTACACCTTC
CDR3aa: CASSQGTGYGYTF

j_gene: TRBJ2-7
abundance: -
v_gene: TRBV5-1
d_gene: TRBD1
CDR3nt: TGCGCCAGCAGCTCCTCCACCAGCGGACAGGGGAGTGGTGAGCAGTACTTC
CDR3aa: CASSSSTSGQGSGEQYF

j_gene: TRBJ2-1
abundance: -
v_gene: TRBV29-1
d_gene: -
CDR3nt: TGCAGCGTTGAAGCCCGCAGGGGACCCTACAATGAGCAGTTCTTC
CDR3aa: CSVEARRGPYNEQFF

j_gene: TRBJ1-5
abundance: -
v_gene: TRBV7-9
d_gene: -
CDR3nt: TGTGCCAGCAGCTTAGACTCGTATAGCAATCAGCCCCAGCATTTT
CDR3aa: CASSLDSYSNQPQHF

j_gene: TRBJ2-7
abundance: once
v_gene: TRBV7-7
d_gene: -
CDR3nt: TGTGCCAGCAGCTTGACACGGGGGGCCCACGAGCAGTACTTC
CDR3aa: CASSLTRGAHEQYF

j_gene: TRBJ2-5
abundance: once
v_gene: TRBV30
d_gene: -
CDR3nt: TGTGCCTGGACTCTAGGGGAAGAGACCCAGTACTTC
CDR3aa: CAWTLGEETQYF

j_gene: TRBJ1-2
abundance: -
v_gene: TRBV6-2/TRBV6-3
d_gene: TRBD1
CDR3nt: TGTGCCAGCAGTTCCCCGGGACAGGTTATCTATGGCTACACCTTC
CDR3aa: CASSSPGQVIYGYTF

j_gene: TRBJ1-1
abundance: once
v_gene: TRBV18
d_gene: -
CDR3nt: TGTGCCAGCTCACGACAGGAATCCACTGAAGCTTTCTTT
CDR3aa: CASSRQESTEAFF

j_gene: TRBJ2-4
abundance: -
v_gene: TRBV19
d_gene: -
CDR3nt: TGTGCCAGTAGTATAGGAGGGGGGGCGGTGTCCACCAAAAACATTCAGTACTTC
CDR3aa: CASSIGGGAVSTKNIQYF

j_gene: TRBJ2-1
abundance: -
v_gene: TRBV28
d_gene: TRBD2
CDR3nt: TGTGCCAGCAGCCAAATAGCGGGAAGTTCCTACAATGAGCAGTTCTTC
CDR3aa: CASSQIAGSSYNEQFF

j_gene: TRBJ2-6
abundance: -
v_gene: TRBV6-5
d_gene: -
CDR3nt: TGTGCCGCTGGCGGGCACGATTATGGGGCCAACGTCCTGACTTTC
CDR3aa: CAAGGHDYGANVLTF

j_gene: TRBJ2-3
abundance: -
v_gene: TRBV30
d_gene: TRBD2
CDR3nt: TGTGCCTGGAGTGGAGGGAGCGGGGGTAGGGATACGCAGTATTTT
CDR3aa: CAWSGGSGGRDTQYF

j_gene: TRBJ1-1
abundance: -
v_gene: TRBV19
d_gene: -
CDR3nt: TGTGCCAGTAGTATAGGACTCATGAACACTGAAGCTTTCTTT
CDR3aa: CASSIGLMNTEAFF

j_gene: TRBJ1-1
abundance: few
v_gene: TRBV11-3
d_gene: -
CDR3nt: TGTGCCAGCAGCTTAGAGAGTTTCACTGAAGCTTTCTTT
CDR3aa: CASSLESFTEAFF

j_gene: TRBJ1-3
abundance: -
v_gene: TRBV11-2
d_gene: -
CDR3nt: TGTGCCAGCAGCTTGACAGACTCTGGAAACACCATATATTTT
CDR3aa: CASSLTDSGNTIYF

j_gene: TRBJ2-5
abundance: -
v_gene: TRBV3-1/TRBV3-2
d_gene: TRBD2
CDR3nt: TGTGCCAGCAGCCAACGGACTAGCGGGAGGTCGGAGACCCAGTACTTC
CDR3aa: CASSQRTSGRSETQYF

j_gene: TRBJ2-7
abundance: -
v_gene: TRBV20-1
d_gene: -
CDR3nt: TGCAGTGTCCTAGATCACTACGAGCAGTACTTC
CDR3aa: CSVLDHYEQYF

j_gene: TRBJ1-1
abundance: -
v_gene: TRBV6-5
d_gene: -
CDR3nt: TGTGCCAGCAGTTACTCGATTGGGAGAAAGAACACTGAAGCTTTCTTT
CDR3aa: CASSYSIGRKNTEAFF

j_gene: TRBJ2-7
abundance: -
v_gene: TRBV7-9
d_gene: -
CDR3nt: TGTGCCAGCAGCTTCTCGGGGGGCGTCTACGAGCAGTACTTC
CDR3aa: CASSFSGGVYEQYF

j_gene: TRBJ2-1
abundance: -
v_gene: TRBV18
d_gene: TRBD2
CDR3nt: TGTGCCAGCTCACTCAGAGCGGGAGGGCCGGCGGAGCAGTTCTTC
CDR3aa: CASSLRAGGPAEQFF

j_gene: TRBJ1-2
abundance: -
v_gene: TRBV2
d_gene: TRBD1
CDR3nt: TGTGCCAGCAGTCGCGGACAGGGCCGGCCCGTTGAGGGCTACACCTTC
CDR3aa: CASSRGQGRPVEGYTF

j_gene: TRBJ1-2
abundance: -
v_gene: TRBV3-1/TRBV3-2
d_gene: -
CDR3nt: TGTGCCAGCAGCTACGCTTCGAGACAGCGAGACTATGGCTACACCTTC
CDR3aa: CASSYASRQRDYGYTF

j_gene: TRBJ1-1
abundance: -
v_gene: TRBV27
d_gene: TRBD1
CDR3nt: TGTGCCAGCAGACCGGGACAGGGGGCTGAAGCTTTCTTT
CDR3aa: CASRPGQGAEAFF

j_gene: TRBJ1-5
abundance: -
v_gene: TRBV19
d_gene: TRBD1
CDR3nt: TGTGCCAGTAGTATTTGGACAGGAGACTTCGTGGTAGGCAATCAGCCCCAGCATTTT
CDR3aa: CASSIWTGDFVVGNQPQHF

j_gene: TRBJ2-2
abundance: -
v_gene: TRBV7-6
d_gene: TRBD2
CDR3nt: TGTGCCAGCAGCTCTCCGGGACTAGCGGGGCCCGGGGAGCTGTTTTTT
CDR3aa: CASSSPGLAGPGELFF

j_gene: TRBJ1-1
abundance: -
v_gene: TRBV13
d_gene: -
CDR3nt: TGTGCCAGCAGCCCCGGACCGGGGGGCGTGAACACTGAAGCTTTCTTT
CDR3aa: CASSPGPGGVNTEAFF

j_gene: TRBJ1-5
abundance: -
v_gene: TRBV2
d_gene: TRBD1
CDR3nt: TGTGCCAGCAGTGTAGACAGGGGAAGGCAGCCCCAGCATTTT
CDR3aa: CASSVDRGRQPQHF

j_gene: TRBJ1-3
abundance: -
v_gene: TRBV7-2
d_gene: -
CDR3nt: TGTGCCAGCAGCTTATTCCTATCGACGGGGGACACCATATATTTT
CDR3aa: CASSLFLSTGDTIYF

j_gene: TRBJ1-1
abundance: -
v_gene: TRBV7-3
d_gene: -
CDR3nt: TGTGCCAGCAGCTGGGCAAGGAACACTGAAGCTTTCTTT
CDR3aa: CASSWARNTEAFF